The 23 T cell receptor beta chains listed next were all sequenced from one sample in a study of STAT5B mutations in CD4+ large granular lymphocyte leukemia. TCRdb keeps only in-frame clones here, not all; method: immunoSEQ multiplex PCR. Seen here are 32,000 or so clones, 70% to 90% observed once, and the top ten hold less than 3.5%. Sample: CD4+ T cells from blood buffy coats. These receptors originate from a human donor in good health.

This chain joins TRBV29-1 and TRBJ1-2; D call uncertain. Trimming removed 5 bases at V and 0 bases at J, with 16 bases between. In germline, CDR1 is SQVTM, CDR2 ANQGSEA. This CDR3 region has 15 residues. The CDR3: CSVRFQSQTNYGYTF. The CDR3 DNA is TGCAGCGTTCGCTTTCAATCCCAGACTAACTATGGCTACACCTTC.

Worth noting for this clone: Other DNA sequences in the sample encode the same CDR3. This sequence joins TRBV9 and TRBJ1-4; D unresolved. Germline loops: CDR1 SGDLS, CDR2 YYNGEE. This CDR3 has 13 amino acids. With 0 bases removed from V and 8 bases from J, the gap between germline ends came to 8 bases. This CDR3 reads CASSVDLGEKLFF. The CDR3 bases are TGTGCCAGCAGCGTAGACCTGGGAGAAAAACTGTTTTTT.

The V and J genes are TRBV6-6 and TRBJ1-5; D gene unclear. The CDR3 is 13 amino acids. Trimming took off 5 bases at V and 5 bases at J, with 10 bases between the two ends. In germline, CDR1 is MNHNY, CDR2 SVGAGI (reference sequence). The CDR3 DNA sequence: TGTGCCAGCAGTCTCGGTGAGGATCAGCCCCAGCATTTT. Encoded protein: CASSLGEDQPQHF.

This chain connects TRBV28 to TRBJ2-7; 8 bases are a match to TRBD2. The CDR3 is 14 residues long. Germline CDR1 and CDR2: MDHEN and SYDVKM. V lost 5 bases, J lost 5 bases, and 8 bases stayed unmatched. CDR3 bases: TGTGCCAGCAGTAGAGCGGGAGCTTTAGACGAGCAGTACTTC. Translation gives CASSRAGALDEQYF.

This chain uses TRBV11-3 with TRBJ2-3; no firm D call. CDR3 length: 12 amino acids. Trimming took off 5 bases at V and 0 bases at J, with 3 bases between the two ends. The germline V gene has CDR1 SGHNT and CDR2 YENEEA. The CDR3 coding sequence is TGTGCCAGCAGCCTAAGCACAGATACGCAGTATTTT. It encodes CASSLSTDTQYF.

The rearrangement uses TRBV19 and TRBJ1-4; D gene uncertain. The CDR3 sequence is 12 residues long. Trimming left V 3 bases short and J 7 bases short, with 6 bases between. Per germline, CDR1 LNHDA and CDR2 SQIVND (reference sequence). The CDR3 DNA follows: TGTGCCAGTAGTATCCGAAGTGAAAAACTGTTTTTT. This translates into CASSIRSEKLFF.

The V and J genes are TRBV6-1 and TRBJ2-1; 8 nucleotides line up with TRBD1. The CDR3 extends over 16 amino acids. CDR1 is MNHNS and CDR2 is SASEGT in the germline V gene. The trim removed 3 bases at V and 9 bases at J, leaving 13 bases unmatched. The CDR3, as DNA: TGTGCCAGCAGTGAGAGGGGGTGGACAGGGCGGTCTGAGCAGTTCTTC. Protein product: CASSERGWTGRSEQFF.

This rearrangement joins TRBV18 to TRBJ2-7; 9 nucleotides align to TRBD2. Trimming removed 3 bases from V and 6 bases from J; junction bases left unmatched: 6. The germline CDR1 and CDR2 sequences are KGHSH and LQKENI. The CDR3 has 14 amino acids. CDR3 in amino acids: CASSPRGGVGEQYF. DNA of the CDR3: TGTGCCAGCTCACCGCGGGGGGGGGTTGGCGAGCAGTACTTC.

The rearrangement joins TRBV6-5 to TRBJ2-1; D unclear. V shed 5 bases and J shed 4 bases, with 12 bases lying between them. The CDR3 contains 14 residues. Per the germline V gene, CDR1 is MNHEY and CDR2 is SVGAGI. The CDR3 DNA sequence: TGTGCCAGCAGTAGGCAGATCCTATACAATGAGCAGTTCTTC. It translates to CASSRQILYNEQFF.

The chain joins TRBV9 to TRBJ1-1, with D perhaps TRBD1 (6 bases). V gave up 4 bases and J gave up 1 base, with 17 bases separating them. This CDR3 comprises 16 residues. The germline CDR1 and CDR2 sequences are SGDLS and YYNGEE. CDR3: CASSPGQSLGNTEAFF. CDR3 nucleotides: TGTGCCAGCAGCCCGGGACAAAGCTTGGGGAACACTGAAGCTTTCTTT.

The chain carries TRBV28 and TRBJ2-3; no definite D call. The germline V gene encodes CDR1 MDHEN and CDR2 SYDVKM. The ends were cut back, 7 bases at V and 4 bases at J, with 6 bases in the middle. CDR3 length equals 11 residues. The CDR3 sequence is CASIGSDTQYF. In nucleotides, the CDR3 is TGTGCCAGCATAGGGTCAGATACGCAGTATTTT. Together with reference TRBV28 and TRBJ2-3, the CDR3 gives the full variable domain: DVKVTQSSRYLVKRTGEKVFLECVQDMDHENMFWYRQDPGLGLRLIYFSYDVKMKEKGDIPEGYSVSREKKERFSLILESASTNQTSMYLCASIGSDTQYFGPGTRLTVL.

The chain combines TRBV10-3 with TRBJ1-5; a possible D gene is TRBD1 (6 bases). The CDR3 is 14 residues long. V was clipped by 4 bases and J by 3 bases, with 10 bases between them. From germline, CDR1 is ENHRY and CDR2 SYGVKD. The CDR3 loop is CAISGGGDNQPQHF. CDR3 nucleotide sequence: TGTGCCATCAGTGGAGGGGGGGACAATCAGCCCCAGCATTTT.

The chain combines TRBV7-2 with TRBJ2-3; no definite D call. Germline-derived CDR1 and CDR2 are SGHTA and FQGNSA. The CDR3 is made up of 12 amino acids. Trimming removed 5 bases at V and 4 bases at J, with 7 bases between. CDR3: CASSILSDTQYF. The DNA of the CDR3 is TGTGCCAGCAGCATTCTCTCAGATACGCAGTATTTT.

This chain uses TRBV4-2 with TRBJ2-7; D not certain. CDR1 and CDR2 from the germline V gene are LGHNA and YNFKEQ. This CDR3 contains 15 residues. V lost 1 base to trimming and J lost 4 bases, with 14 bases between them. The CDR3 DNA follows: TGTGCCAGCAGCCAAGCGTATAGCCCCGGTTACGAGCAGTACTTC. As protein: CASSQAYSPGYEQYF.

This CDR3 is CASSGDRDNTEAFF. DNA for the CDR3: TGTGCCAGCAGCGGGGACAGGGATAACACTGAAGCTTTCTTT. The chain has TRBV9 and TRBJ1-1; 9 bases agree with TRBD1. The CDR3 loop spans 14 amino acids. The germline V gene encodes CDR1 SGDLS and CDR2 YYNGEE. V lost 3 bases and J lost 2; bases outside the gene matches: 2.

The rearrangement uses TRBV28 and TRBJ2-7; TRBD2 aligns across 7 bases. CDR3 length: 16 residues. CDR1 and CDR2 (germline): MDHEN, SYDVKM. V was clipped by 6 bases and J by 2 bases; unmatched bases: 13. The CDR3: CASRSPGAGEPYEQYF. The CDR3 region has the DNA TGTGCCAGCAGATCCCCGGGCGCGGGGGAACCCTACGAGCAGTACTTC.

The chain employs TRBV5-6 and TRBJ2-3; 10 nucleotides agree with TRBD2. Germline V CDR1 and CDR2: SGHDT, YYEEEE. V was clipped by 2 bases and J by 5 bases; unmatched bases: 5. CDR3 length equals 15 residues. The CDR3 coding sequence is TGTGCCAGCAGCTTCATCTCTAGCGGGGGAGATACGCAGTATTTT. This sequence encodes CASSFISSGGDTQYF.

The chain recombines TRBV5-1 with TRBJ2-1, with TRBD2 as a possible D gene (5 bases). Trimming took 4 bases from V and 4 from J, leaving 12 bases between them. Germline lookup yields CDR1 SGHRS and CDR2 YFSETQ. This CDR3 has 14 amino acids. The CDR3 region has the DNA TGCGCCAGCAGCCCACAAACTAGTTACAATGAGCAGTTCTTC. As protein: CASSPQTSYNEQFF.

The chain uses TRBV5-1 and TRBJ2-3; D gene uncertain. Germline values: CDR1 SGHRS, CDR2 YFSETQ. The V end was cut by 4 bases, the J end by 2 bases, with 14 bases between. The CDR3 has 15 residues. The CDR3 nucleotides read TGCGCCAGCAGCCCCCTTTTAACCTCCACAGATACGCAGTATTTT. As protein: CASSPLLTSTDTQYF. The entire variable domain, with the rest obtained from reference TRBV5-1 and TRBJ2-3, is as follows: KAGVTQTPRYLIKTRGQQVTLSCSPISGHRSVSWYQQTPGQGLQFLFEYFSETQRNKGNFPGRFSGRQFSNSRSEMNVSTLELGDSALYLCASSPLLTSTDTQYFGPGTRLTVL.

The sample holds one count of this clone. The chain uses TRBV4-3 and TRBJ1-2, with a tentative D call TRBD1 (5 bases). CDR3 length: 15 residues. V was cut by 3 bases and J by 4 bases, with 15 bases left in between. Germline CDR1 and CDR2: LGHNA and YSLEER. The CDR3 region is CASSQTGGRSYGYTF. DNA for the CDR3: TGCGCCAGCAGCCAGACCGGGGGTCGGAGCTATGGCTACACCTTC.

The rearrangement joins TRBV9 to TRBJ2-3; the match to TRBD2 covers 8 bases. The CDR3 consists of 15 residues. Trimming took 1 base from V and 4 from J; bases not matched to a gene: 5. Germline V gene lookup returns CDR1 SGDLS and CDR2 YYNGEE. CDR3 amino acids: CASSVRLAGADTQYF. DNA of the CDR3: TGTGCCAGCAGCGTAAGGCTAGCGGGCGCAGATACGCAGTATTTT. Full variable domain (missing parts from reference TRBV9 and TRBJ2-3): DSGVTQTPKHLITATGQRVTLRCSPRSGDLSVYWYQQSLDQGLQFLIQYYNGEERAKGNILERFSAQQFPDLHSELNLSSLELGDSALYFCASSVRLAGADTQYFGPGTRLTVL.

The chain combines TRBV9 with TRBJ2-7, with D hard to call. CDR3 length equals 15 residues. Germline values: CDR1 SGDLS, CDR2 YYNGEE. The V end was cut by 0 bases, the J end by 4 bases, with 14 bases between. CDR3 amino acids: CASSVEPISAYEQYF. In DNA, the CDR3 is TGTGCCAGCAGCGTAGAGCCCATTTCGGCGTACGAGCAGTACTTC.

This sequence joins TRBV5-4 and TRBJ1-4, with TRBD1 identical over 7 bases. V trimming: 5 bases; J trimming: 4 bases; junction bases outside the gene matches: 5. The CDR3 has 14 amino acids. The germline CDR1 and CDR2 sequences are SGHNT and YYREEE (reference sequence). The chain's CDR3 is CASRTTGVNEKLFF. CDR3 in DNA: TGTGCCAGCAGGACCACAGGGGTTAATGAAAAACTGTTTTTT.